Below are 13 T cell receptor beta chains sequenced from a single sample in a study of control samples from healthy donors and cancer patients. TCRdb keeps only in-frame clones here, not all; method: immunoSEQ multiplex PCR. This table holds 150,000 or so clones, 93% found once. Material for sequencing was blood. The receptors derive from a man younger than 35 in good health.

The V and J genes are TRBV9 and TRBJ2-3; either TRBD1 or TRBD2 may fit D (7 bases each). The V end lost 4 bases, the J end lost 5 bases, and 26 bases lay between the germline ends. This CDR3 region has 18 residues. Germline V gene lookup returns CDR1 SGDLS and CDR2 YYNGEE. CDR3 nucleotide sequence: TGTGCCAGCAGCCCCTTCAGGGGGGGGGCGGGAAGTGGAGATACGCAGTATTTT. Protein sequence: CASSPFRGGAGSGDTQYF.

J is TRBJ2-5 and V is TRBV12-3 or TRBV12-4; D remains ambiguous. The CDR3 covers 12 residues. Trimming pared 3 bases from V and 5 bases from J, leaving 7 bases between. Here the CDR3 reads CASSLGWETQYF. CDR3 DNA: TGTGCCAGCAGTTTGGGGTGGGAGACCCAGTACTTC.

The chain combines TRBV6-6 with TRBJ1-3; 10 nucleotides align to TRBD1. This CDR3 region has 17 residues. Germline values: CDR1 MNHNY, CDR2 SVGAGI (reference sequence). V gave up 5 bases and J gave up 4 bases; unmatched junction bases: 11. The CDR3 protein is CASSPGGQGFWGNTIYF. The CDR3, as DNA: TGTGCCAGCAGTCCTGGGGGACAGGGGTTTTGGGGAAACACCATATATTTT.

The rearrangement joins TRBV7-6 to TRBJ2-2; no firm D call. V was clipped by 1 base and J by 5 bases, with 17 bases between them. Germline CDR1 and CDR2: SGHVS and FNYEAQ. This CDR3 comprises 17 residues. CDR3 nucleotides: TGTGCCAGCAGCTTAGTCAGTGGCGGCTATCAAACCGGGGAGCTGTTTTTT. This sequence encodes CASSLVSGGYQTGELFF.

The CDR3 region is CAWDSNNQPQHF. The CDR3 DNA reads TGTGCCTGGGACAGTAACAATCAGCCCCAGCATTTT. The rearrangement links TRBV30 to TRBJ1-5; perhaps TRBD1 as D (5 bases). Germline values: CDR1 GTSNPN, CDR2 SVGIG (reference sequence). The CDR3 contains 12 residues. V lost 5 bases to trimming and J lost 3 bases, with 8 bases between them.

The chain carries TRBV13 and TRBJ2-3, with a possible D match to TRBD1 (6 bases). The length of the CDR3 is 15 residues. CDR1 and CDR2 from the germline V gene are PRHDT and FYEKMQ (reference sequence). The V and J ends lost 5 bases and 2 bases respectively, with 14 bases between them. CDR3 DNA: TGTGCCAGCAGCCAGCGAGGGGGAACCACAGATACGCAGTATTTT. Its protein is CASSQRGGTTDTQYF.

V is TRBV7-2 and J is TRBJ2-1, with D maybe TRBD2 (5 bases). This CDR3 spans 15 amino acids. V was clipped by 2 bases and J by 4 bases, with 12 bases between them. CDR1 is SGHTA and CDR2 is FQGNSA in the germline V gene. As DNA, the CDR3 is TGTGCCAGCAGCTTATTTTCATCGGGGTACAATGAGCAGTTCTTC. Translation gives CASSLFSSGYNEQFF.

This clone has only a few counts. The rearrangement links TRBV6-2 or TRBV6-3 to TRBJ1-2, with TRBD1 as a possible D gene (5 bases). Deletions cut 3 bases from V and 4 bases from J, with 15 bases between. Germline V gene data show CDR1 as MNHEY and CDR2 as SVGEGT. The CDR3 is 15 residues long. The CDR3 DNA sequence: TGTGCCAGCAGTTATCTGAGGGGCGCAAGCTATGGCTACACCTTC. This codes for CASSYLRGASYGYTF.

V is TRBV19 and J is TRBJ2-5, with D tentatively TRBD1 (5 bases). The CDR3 length is 14 residues. Germline CDR1 is LNHDA and CDR2 is SQIVND (reference sequence). The V and J ends lost 6 bases and 2 bases respectively, with 13 bases between them. The CDR3: CASRTTSGQETQYF. The CDR3 DNA reads as TGTGCCAGTAGAACGACATCAGGGCAAGAGACCCAGTACTTC.

The genes are TRBV28 and TRBJ1-4; no reliable D call. The CDR3 loop spans 15 amino acids. V lost 5 bases and J lost 7, with 17 bases in between. Germline V lookup: CDR1 MDHEN, CDR2 SYDVKM. In nucleotides, the CDR3 is TGTGCCAGCAGTGCCGGGAGGAGGGTGGGTGAAAAACTGTTTTTT. Its translation: CASSAGRRVGEKLFF.

V usage is TRBV6-5 and J usage is TRBJ2-7; no reliable D call. Germline-derived CDR1 and CDR2 are MNHEY and SVGAGI. The CDR3 runs to 13 residues. V dropped 0 bases and J dropped 0 bases, with 3 bases sitting between them. The CDR3 DNA follows: TGTGCCAGCAGTTACTCAGACTCCTACGAGCAGTACTTC. This codes for CASSYSDSYEQYF.

The chain joins TRBV19 to TRBJ2-1, with 13 bases aligning to TRBD2. The CDR3 spans 16 residues. Trimming cost V 4 bases and J 12 bases; bases outside gene matches: 12. Germline values: CDR1 LNHDA, CDR2 SQIVND (reference sequence). CDR3 nucleotides: TGTGCCAGTAGTACCCATACTAGCGGGAGGGCCGAAGGGCAGTTCTTC. Its translation: CASSTHTSGRAEGQFF.

The chain links TRBV24-1 to TRBJ1-3; D is perhaps TRBD1 (5 bases). The CDR3 contains 13 residues. Trimming removed 10 bases from V and 1 base from J, with 10 bases in between. Per germline, CDR1 KGHDR and CDR2 SFDVKD. CDR3: CATTRQSGNTIYF. CDR3 nucleotide sequence: TGTGCCACTACGAGACAGTCTGGAAACACCATATATTTT.